The 21 T cell receptor beta chains in this list originate from one sample, sequenced in a study of T cell repertoires in cytomegalovirus infection. One entry per CDR3 protein results from TCRdb running MiXCR on the reads. This repertoire shows some 590,000 distinct CDR3 sequences, approximately 40% found once; its top ten account for over 45%. No antigen has been assigned to these receptors. The starting material was cultured PBMCs, obtained from culture after CMV antigen stimulation. The receptors here all came from a human donor in good health (CMV status not recorded). Some clones in this sample may be carry-over from other donors' samples.

The chain employs TRBV28 and TRBJ2-7; D is uncertain. The germline V gene encodes CDR1 MDHEN and CDR2 SYDVKM. This CDR3 is 13 amino acids long. Trimming left V 7 bases short and J 4 bases short, with 14 bases between. DNA of the CDR3: TGTGCCAGCACCCTCATTAACAGATACGAGCAGTACTTC. Translation gives CASTLINRYEQYF.

In this sample, this clonotype turned up a few times. The V gene is TRBV6-1, the J gene TRBJ2-1; D tentatively fits TRBD1 or TRBD2 (5 bases each). Trimming cost V 5 bases and J 7 bases, with 21 bases left between them. Germline lookup yields CDR1 MNHNS and CDR2 SASEGT. The CDR3 totals 16 residues. The CDR3 reads CASSRISANGANEQFF. CDR3 in DNA: TGTGCCAGCAGTCGCATCAGCGCCAACGGGGCAAATGAGCAGTTCTTC.

The rearrangement joins TRBV19 to TRBJ1-1, with D possibly TRBD1 on 5 matching bases. Trimming cost V 5 bases and J 7 bases, with 14 bases left between them. CDR1 LNHDA and CDR2 SQIVND come from the germline V gene (reference sequence). This CDR3 has 13 residues. In nucleotides, the CDR3 is TGTGCCAGTAGTCGCAACAGGCCTGGTGAAGCTTTCTTT. Translating gives CASSRNRPGEAFF.

This clonotype was seen only a few times. The chain has TRBV7-2 and TRBJ2-1; maybe TRBD1 (5 bases). V was trimmed by 1 base and J by 3 bases, leaving 10 bases between them. The germline gives CDR1 SGHTA, CDR2 FQGNSA. This CDR3 has 15 amino acids. The CDR3 DNA sequence: TGTGCCAGCAGCTTAGGGCCAGGACACTACAATGAGCAGTTCTTC. As protein: CASSLGPGHYNEQFF.

The chain combines TRBV20-1 with TRBJ2-3; the match to TRBD2 covers 10 bases. Germline lookup yields CDR1 DFQATT and CDR2 SNEGSKA (reference sequence). This CDR3 spans 15 amino acids. V dropped 5 bases and J dropped 2; count of bases not matched to a gene: 7. CDR3 sequence reads: CSALGSGRPTDTQYF. In DNA, the CDR3 is TGCAGTGCTTTGGGTAGCGGGAGGCCCACAGATACGCAGTATTTT.

Only a few counts were recorded for this clonotype. The V call is TRBV12-3 or TRBV12-4, the J call TRBJ2-1; TRBD2 matches at 15 bases. The CDR3 contains 16 residues. After removal of 6 bases from V and 8 bases from J, the junction contained 8 bases not matched to a gene. CDR3 amino acids: CASSHQGLAGGDEQFF. In DNA form, the CDR3 reads TGTGCCAGCAGCCACCAGGGACTAGCGGGAGGCGATGAGCAGTTCTTC.

This clonotype showed up just a few times. The chain is built from TRBV10-3 and TRBJ2-1, with D perhaps being TRBD1 or TRBD2 (5 bases each). Germline-derived CDR1 and CDR2 are ENHRY and SYGVKD. V was pared by 1 base and J by 6 bases, with 10 bases between. CDR3 length equals 14 residues. The CDR3 reads CAISEYQGANEQFF. In DNA form, the CDR3 reads TGTGCCATCAGTGAGTATCAGGGAGCCAATGAGCAGTTCTTC.

The sample holds many counts of this clonotype. The CDR3 protein is CASSLDLADTQYF. As DNA, the CDR3 is TGTGCCAGCAGCTTAGATCTAGCAGATACGCAGTATTTT. The rearrangement uses TRBV7-2 and TRBJ2-3, with D unclear. Germline V lookup: CDR1 SGHTA, CDR2 FQGNSA. Trimming took off 1 base at V and 4 bases at J, with 6 bases between the two ends. This CDR3 has 13 residues. Drawing the rest from reference TRBV7-2 and TRBJ2-3, the complete variable domain is GAGVSQSPSNKVTEKGKDVELRCDPISGHTALYWYRQSLGQGLEFLIYFQGNSAPDKSGLPSDRFSAERTGGSVSTLTIQRTQQEDSAVYLCASSLDLADTQYFGPGTRLTVL.

V is TRBV5-5 and J is TRBJ2-1; D is possibly TRBD1 (5 bases). Germline V gene lookup returns CDR1 SGHKS and CDR2 YYEKEE (reference sequence). The CDR3 loop spans 11 amino acids. Trimming took off 4 bases at V and 9 bases at J, with 8 bases between the two ends. CDR3 DNA: TGTGCCAGCAGCATAGGGGTTGAGCAGTTCTTC. Translating gives CASSIGVEQFF.

This clonotype was detected a few times. V usage is TRBV5-4 and J usage is TRBJ2-1; 7 positions match TRBD2. This CDR3 is 15 amino acids long. With V trimmed by 6 bases and J by 2 bases, 8 bases remained unmatched. CDR1 and CDR2 (germline): SGHNT, YYREEE (reference sequence). This CDR3 is CASTREGLTYNEQFF. The CDR3 DNA reads TGTGCCAGCACCAGGGAGGGACTAACCTACAATGAGCAGTTCTTC.

This clonotype was seen only a few times. The chain carries TRBV12-3 or TRBV12-4 and TRBJ1-6, with D unclear. This CDR3 has 16 residues. V dropped 5 bases and J dropped 4 bases, with 15 bases sitting between them. The CDR3 here is CASSPSPVGYNSPLHF. For the CDR3, the DNA is TGTGCCAGCAGTCCCTCCCCAGTCGGATATAATTCACCCCTCCACTTT.

This clonotype has more than one count but fewer than ten. The chain has TRBV7-9 and TRBJ2-5; TRBD2 matches at 10 bases. This CDR3 is built from 17 residues. Germline V gene data show CDR1 as SEHNR and CDR2 as FQNEAQ (reference sequence). J lost 3 bases, V lost 2 bases, and 9 bases had no gene match. The CDR3 DNA is TGTGCCAGCAGCTTATTCATGGGACTAGCGAAGGAAGAGACCCAGTACTTC. Encoded protein: CASSLFMGLAKEETQYF. Variable domain in full (rest from reference TRBV7-9 and TRBJ2-5): DTGVSQNPRHKITKRGQNVTFRCDPISEHNRLYWYRQTLGQGPEFLTYFQNEAQLEKSRLLSDRFSAERPKGSFSTLEIQRTEQGDSAMYLCASSLFMGLAKEETQYFGPGTRLLVL.

The V and J genes are TRBV20-1 and TRBJ2-1; 8 bases align to TRBD2. V lost 2 bases, J lost 2 bases, and 5 bases stayed unmatched. In germline, CDR1 is DFQATT, CDR2 SNEGSKA (reference sequence). The length of the CDR3 is 15 residues. CDR3 nucleotide sequence: TGCAGTGCTAGACGTACTAGCGGACCCTACAATGAGCAGTTCTTC. The encoded protein is CSARRTSGPYNEQFF.

This clonotype was seen a handful of times. The V call is TRBV11-2, the J call TRBJ2-7; D is perhaps TRBD1 or TRBD2 (5 bases each). V was pared by 5 bases and J by 3 bases, with 8 bases between. In germline, CDR1 is SGHAT, CDR2 FQNNGV. This CDR3 region has 12 residues. The CDR3 sequence: CASSGTVYEQYF. The CDR3 region has the DNA TGTGCCAGCAGCGGGACGGTCTACGAGCAGTACTTC.

There are a few counts of this clonotype. CDR3 sequence (DNA): TGTGCCAGCAGCCATCGACAGGGGGCTTTAGACTATGGCTACACCTTC. Translated: CASSHRQGALDYGYTF. The chain joins TRBV12-3 or TRBV12-4 to TRBJ1-2; 10 nucleotides match TRBD1. This CDR3 spans 16 amino acids. The trim removed 6 bases at V and 3 bases at J, leaving 10 bases unmatched.

This clonotype was seen only a few times. The rearrangement uses TRBV19 and TRBJ2-7; TRBD2 aligns across 7 bases. This CDR3 region has 13 residues. Germline V gene sequence: CDR1 LNHDA, CDR2 SQIVND (reference sequence). V was pared by 4 bases and J by 3 bases, with 3 bases of the junction left unmatched. The CDR3 sequence: CASSKLADYEQYF. The DNA for the CDR3 is TGTGCCAGTAGTAAGCTAGCGGACTACGAGCAGTACTTC.

The chain employs TRBV7-2 and TRBJ1-2; possibly TRBD1 for D (5 bases). Trimming stripped 6 bases from V and 8 bases from J, with 16 bases between. This CDR3 region has 13 residues. Germline V CDR1 and CDR2: SGHTA, FQGNSA. The CDR3 DNA reads TGTGCCAGCAGACCCGACAGCCTCGGCGGCTACACCTTC. Protein product: CASRPDSLGGYTF.

This clonotype was seen only a few times. The chain uses TRBV28 and TRBJ2-1, with D maybe TRBD1 (5 bases). The germline V and J ends were trimmed by 7 bases and 2 bases, with 12 bases remaining between them. Germline assignment: CDR1 MDHEN and CDR2 SYDVKM. The CDR3 has 14 residues. CDR3 DNA sequence: TGTGCCAGCACCCAGACAGCTCCCTACAATGAGCAGTTCTTC. This encodes CASTQTAPYNEQFF.

The chain couples TRBV25-1 to TRBJ2-3; 8 bases fit TRBD1. CDR1 and CDR2 from the germline V gene are MGHDK and SYGVNS. CDR3 length equals 16 residues. V was pared by 2 bases and J by 6 bases, with 10 bases of the junction left unmatched. The CDR3 loop is CASSEHRGRGPDTQYF. In DNA form, the CDR3 reads TGTGCCAGCAGTGAACACCGTGGCAGGGGGCCTGATACGCAGTATTTT.

This clonotype has at least ten counts. The gene calls are TRBV7-2 and TRBJ1-6, with a weak D call TRBD1 (6 bases). The CDR3 contains 16 residues. Germline V gene lookup returns CDR1 SGHTA and CDR2 FQGNSA. V lost 5 bases and J lost 7, with 18 bases in between. The CDR3 here is CASSPGVGQRNSPLHF. The CDR3 DNA is TGTGCCAGCAGCCCCGGAGTAGGACAGAGGAATTCACCCCTCCACTTT.

This clonotype occurred a few times. The CDR3: CASSLRGGDYEQYF. The DNA for the CDR3 is TGTGCCAGCAGCTTAAGAGGGGGAGACTACGAGCAGTACTTC. This chain links TRBV7-2 with TRBJ2-7, with TRBD1 as a possible D gene (6 bases). CDR1 and CDR2 (germline): SGHTA, FQGNSA. Trimming left V 2 bases short and J 3 bases short, with 11 bases between. This CDR3 has 14 amino acids.